This is a list of T cell receptor beta chains from one sample in a study of T cells in Graves' hyperthyroidism and ophthalmopathy. A single record per CDR3 protein comes from TCRdb applying MiXCR to the multiplex PCR reads. Of hundreds of thousands of distinct CDR3 sequences in the sample, 20% were seen once. Material: blood. The receptors were gathered from a man aged 25-40 years with Graves' ophthalmopathy. The CDR3 runs from the conserved cysteine through the conserved F or W. D genes are given only for firm matches. A row's size may be missing; if present it is once, few, many or a size class.

clone_size	v_call	j_call	d_call	cdr3_aa	cdr3_nt
few	TRBV27	TRBJ1-6	NA	CASSSQGPYNSPLHF	TGTGCCAGCAGTTCTCAGGGACCTTATAATTCACCCCTCCACTTT
few	TRBV6-2/TRBV6-3	TRBJ2-7	NA	CASSWSRAPYEQYF	TGTGCCAGCAGTTGGTCCAGGGCCCCCTACGAGCAGTACTTC
NA	TRBV7-8	TRBJ2-5	NA	CASSYQPQETQYF	TGTGCCAGCAGCTACCAGCCCCAAGAGACCCAGTACTTC
many	TRBV29-1	TRBJ2-7	NA	CSVVAVYEQYF	TGCAGCGTTGTAGCGGTCTACGAGCAGTACTTC
many	TRBV30	TRBJ1-1	NA	CAWSQIGTQMNTEAFF	TGTGCCTGGAGCCAAATCGGGACGCAAATGAACACTGAAGCTTTCTTT
many	TRBV18	TRBJ1-1	NA	CASSTRRDGNTEAFF	TGTGCCAGCTCAACGAGGAGGGACGGGAACACTGAAGCTTTCTTT
NA	TRBV20-1	TRBJ2-2	TRBD2	CSARGGAGRINTGELFF	TGCAGTGCTAGGGGAGGAGCGGGAAGGATTAACACCGGGGAGCTGTTTTTT
many	TRBV2	TRBJ2-7	TRBD2	CASPGLAGASSYEQYF	TGTGCCAGCCCTGGACTAGCGGGAGCCAGCTCCTACGAGCAGTACTTC
NA	TRBV12-3/TRBV12-4	TRBJ2-2	TRBD1	CASSPQGAPGELFF	TGTGCCAGCAGTCCCCAGGGGGCCCCCGGGGAGCTGTTTTTT
NA	TRBV6-2/TRBV6-3	TRBJ2-1	TRBD1	CASYQGAYNEQFF	TGTGCCAGCTACCAGGGGGCGTACAATGAGCAGTTCTTC
NA	TRBV6-1	TRBJ2-1	TRBD2	CASRAGLAGPENNEQFF	TGTGCCAGCAGAGCGGGACTAGCGGGACCGGAGAACAATGAGCAGTTCTTC
few	TRBV6-1	TRBJ1-5	NA	CASSPAAWGNQPQHF	TGTGCCAGCAGTCCAGCGGCCTGGGGCAATCAGCCCCAGCATTTT
NA	TRBV9	TRBJ2-5	TRBD2	CASSVAAGGYQETQYF	TGTGCCAGCAGCGTAGCCGCGGGAGGGTACCAAGAGACCCAGTACTTC
many	TRBV12-5	TRBJ2-1	NA	CASGSRYNEQFF	TGTGCTAGTGGTTCCCGATACAATGAGCAGTTCTTC
few	TRBV7-2	TRBJ2-3	TRBD2	CASSPGTTLTDTQYF	TGTGCCAGCAGCCCTGGGACTACCCTCACAGATACGCAGTATTTT
many	TRBV11-2	TRBJ2-7	TRBD2	CASSYLAGGEQYF	TGTGCCAGCAGCTACCTAGCGGGAGGTGAGCAGTACTTC
many	TRBV5-5	TRBJ1-2	TRBD1	CASKGADGYTF	TGTGCCAGCAAGGGGGCAGATGGCTACACCTTC
few	TRBV7-2	TRBJ1-1	NA	CASSDTGRNTEAFF	TGTGCCAGCAGTGATACAGGGAGGAACACTGAAGCTTTCTTT
many	TRBV12-3/TRBV12-4	TRBJ2-7	TRBD2	CASSLTGGPSYEQYF	TGTGCCAGCAGTTTAACGGGAGGGCCAAGTTACGAGCAGTACTTC
NA	TRBV29-1	TRBJ1-3	NA	CSVEQGNTIYF	TGCAGCGTTGAGCAAGGAAACACCATATATTTT
NA	TRBV11-1	TRBJ2-7	TRBD2	CASSLSGGTLAGRYEQYF	TGTGCCAGCAGCTTAAGTGGAGGAACACTAGCGGGCCGCTACGAGCAGTACTTC
once	TRBV20-1	TRBJ1-4	NA	CSATGTVNEKLFF	TGCAGTGCCACCGGGACGGTAAATGAAAAACTGTTTTTT
NA	TRBV20-1	TRBJ2-7	TRBD1	CSASNRGYEQYF	TGCAGTGCCAGTAACAGGGGATACGAGCAGTACTTC
many	TRBV11-2	TRBJ2-5	NA	CASSLAQGGTQYF	TGTGCCAGCAGCTTAGCTCAAGGGGGGACCCAGTACTTC
NA	TRBV10-3	TRBJ2-2	NA	CAITENTGELFF	TGTGCCATCACAGAAAACACCGGGGAGCTGTTTTTT
few	TRBV4-1	TRBJ1-3	TRBD1	CASSQVGTGSGNTIYF	TGCGCCAGCAGCCAAGTTGGGACAGGATCTGGAAACACCATATATTTT
many	TRBV6-1	TRBJ1-1	TRBD1	CASSVTGRTTEAFF	TGTGCCAGCAGTGTGACAGGGAGGACCACTGAAGCTTTCTTT
many	TRBV28	TRBJ1-1	NA	CASSSFRVDTEAFF	TGTGCCAGCAGCTCCTTCAGGGTGGACACTGAAGCTTTCTTT
few	TRBV7-2	TRBJ2-7	TRBD2	CASSLEASGRPYEQYF	TGTGCCAGCAGCTTAGAGGCTAGCGGGAGGCCCTACGAGCAGTACTTC
many	TRBV7-2	TRBJ2-7	NA	CASSSLGVHEQYF	TGTGCCAGCAGCTCCCTCGGTGTCCACGAGCAGTACTTC